The clone carrying this T cell receptor beta chain was seen a few times. The data were obtained in a study of blood T cell repertoires in COVID-19. The V and J ends lost 7 bases and 4 bases, in that order; junction bases with no gene match: 7. The CDR3 runs 14 residues. CDR1 MNHEY and CDR2 SMNVEV come from the germline V gene (reference sequence). Clones were read by immunoSEQ multiplex PCR, and TCRdb kept only the in-frame ones, dropping some. The sample consists of over 80,000 clones, around 88% of them appearing once. The clonotype was recovered from a man older than 75 with active or convalescent COVID-19. The J gene is TRBJ1-2, the V gene TRBV27; 9 bases align to TRBD1. The sample comprised peripheral blood. The CDR3: CASIPQGALYGYTF. The CDR3 DNA reads TGTGCCAGCATCCCACAGGGGGCGCTCTATGGCTACACCTTC.